The subject of this entry is one T cell receptor (beta chain). The target antigen is unknown. Trimming took 7 bases from V and 2 from J, leaving 12 bases between them. This CDR3 spans 14 amino acids. Germline V lookup: CDR1 MNHNS, CDR2 SASEGT. It was with 60 Vbeta and 13 Jbeta primers that the PCR ran. The data were produced by immunoSEQ multiplex PCR, yet TCRdb's version contains in-frame clones alone and is incomplete. The sample gives approximately 170,000 clones, 79% of which show up once; about 2.3% is in the top ten. The sample is drawn from a study of cytomegalovirus exposure and HLA in healthy donors. Whole-study results and caveats: Association of roughly 18,000 TCR beta sequences with HLA alleles was found at 0.05 false discovery rate in a later analysis.

The V call is TRBV6-1, the J call TRBJ1-3; D is ambiguous. This sequence was found in a woman aged 45-65 years in good health and CMV-seronegative. Sequenced input: PBMCs. Here the CDR3 reads CASNPRGTGNTIYF. The CDR3 DNA reads TGTGCCAGCAACCCTCGGGGTACTGGAAACACCATATATTTT.